This T cell receptor (beta chain) was captured by sequencing in a study of shared clonotypes between healthy human individuals (dated by TCRdb to the early 2020s). Context from the whole study: The cohort included three men and a couple of women between 18 and 49 years of age. For each donor, CD4 naive and CD4 memory were each given three plates, CD8 naive was given two plates, and CD8 memory was given one plate. The study deeply sequenced blood TCR repertoires of five healthy adults to estimate repertoire size and the extent of clonotype sharing between individuals. To increase sequencing depth and limit assay-specific biases, TCR repertoire library preparation and sequencing were carried out by different laboratories using diverse techniques. Each donor's leukapheresis produced roughly between about 0.8 and 10 billion PBMCs.

Of note for this clone: This receptor's antigen is unknown. No clone much larger than this one lies a single base away; base qualities are absent.

Here is what the overall study found, with its caveats: Based on pairwise subsampling, the degree of clonotype sharing among donors was expected to be affected by sequencing depth. Even with the large sequencing depth, rarefaction of the sorted-subset datasets indicated that sequencing was incomplete. Clonotypes shared by all four sorted-subset donors showed higher generation probabilities than non-shared clonotypes. When several donors were compared, the shared fraction of clonotypes was approximately 5% for naive CD4, around 4% for naive CD8, 2% to 2.5% for memory CD4, and 0.3% to 0.5% for memory CD8. Sampling was restricted to blood, and TCR repertoires in tissue are likely to differ from TCR repertoires in blood. Larger estimated clonotype richness was generally found for naive subsets than for memory subsets. Because the study included a small number of donors, the genetic and exposure-history diversity represented was limited.

The donors were healthy, HIV-negative adults who had no recently reported acute infections or vaccinations. Every donor was a Caucasian adult living in Nashville, Tennessee, USA. Magnetic negative selection was used to enrich CD4+ T cells, after which naive cells were positively selected on CD45RA and the negative fraction became the memory subset. Blood was obtained by leukapheresis, after which PBMCs were separated by Ficoll-Histopaque density gradient centrifugation and cryopreserved in liquid nitrogen vapor phase. Purity and quantity of every magnetically sorted T cell population were checked by analytical flow cytometry. Each sorted fraction had its genomic DNA isolated and then quantified by UV absorbance on a Nanodrop 2000c. Using the deep immunoSEQ assay, multiplex PCR amplified TCR CDR3 regions from genomic DNA. Extracted genomic DNA from each cell subset was distributed evenly across all wells of several immunoSEQ 96-well plates, and each plate was treated as a replicate. For sorted subsets, 200 to 250 ng genomic DNA, equal to 25,000 to 35,000 T cell genomes, was loaded into each replicate PCR. The purified libraries were quantified using a Qubit 3.0 fluorometer, sized with a Bioanalyzer 2100, and then quantified again using the KAPA Library Quantification kit. Each immunoSEQ 96-well plate was sequenced on its own single-read 150-cycle Illumina NextSeq 550 flow cell. For the original study's pipeline: Because only junctional sequences without quality scores were contained in the immunoSEQ output, filtering matching that applied to full-length reads could not be performed. To assign V/J genes and CDR3, sequences were annotated against IMGT germline references using PyIR, a Python wrapper for IgBLAST v1.9. Reads were removed for weak V/J assignments (E-value above 1e-6), missing CDR3, stop codons, out-of-frame junctions, or ambiguous translated residues. V3J clonotypes were defined as sequences sharing an identical inferred V gene, J gene, and CDR3 amino acid sequence. The percentage overlap between two repertoires was calculated by dividing the number of shared unique clonotypes by the size of the smaller repertoire. Richness of each repertoire was evaluated using RTK rarefaction, the Chao1 estimator, and Recon v2.1 estimates of unobserved clonotypes. Generation probabilities were computed with OLGA for all TCRbeta clonotypes obtained by the gDNA method from four donors. What TCRdb holds here is the immuneACCESS table cut down to in-frame rearrangements. Part of the clones is not present; checked against another copy, under half of the missing clones reflect an unresolved V gene, and the others are unexplained. From that table come the V and J calls and clone size; the DNA was used to work out D and trimming. This sample comprises approximately 640,000 clones, 60% to 80% of them detected only once. The ten largest clones capture about 1.8% of the sample.

In the germline V gene (reference sequence), CDR1 corresponds to SGHKS and CDR2 to YYEKEE. The CDR3 numbers 14 residues from cysteine through phenylalanine. This entry keeps only the CDR3 DNA: 42 bases, framed from base 1. Sequencing was carried out using memory CD4+ T cells sorted from blood. The sample's cell subset or site label, in plain terms: CD45RA-negative fraction. This chain joins TRBV5-5 to TRBJ2-5; the D gene is unclear. The J call may be mistaken, given a closer DNA end match to TRBJ2-7. The clonotype comes from a woman aged 25-40 years in good health. The CDR3 protein sequence reads: CASSLAGHSYEQYF. The sequenced DNA: TGTGCCAGCAGCTTGGCCGGGCACTCCTACGAGCAGTACTTC.